A single TCR beta chain is shown here with its context. Its target is not known. The sample is drawn from a study of OX40 agonist ivuxolimab in advanced cancers. Findings of the study overall: CD8+ T cells showed, on average, more clonal expansion than CD4+ cells. Clonal expansion by week 6 occurred in CD4+ and CD8+ blood T cells (at 0.1 to 3.0 mg/kg).

The table came from immunoSEQ multiplex PCR; TCRdb's copy has only in-frame clones and leaves some out. The profile covers 60,000 or so clones, with roughly 87% appearing a single time and roughly 5% taken by the ten largest. Losses at the gene ends were 6 bases for V and 1 base for J; bases not matched to a gene: 11. The length of the CDR3 is 17 residues. The germline V gene has CDR1 SNHLY and CDR2 FYNNEI. Researchers took blood at baseline, on cycle 4 day 1, and on cycle 7 day 1. This TCR was sampled from an adult with an advanced solid tumor such as melanoma, head and neck, liver or kidney cancer. The chain uses TRBV2 and TRBJ2-3, with 9 bases matching TRBD2. This specimen consisted of CD4+ or CD8+ T cells sorted from blood, obtained in a trial of the OX40 agonist ivuxolimab. The CDR3 nucleotides are TGTGCCAGCAGCCCAAGGCGAGCGGGAGGCGGCACAGATACGCAGTATTTT. This sequence encodes CASSPRRAGGGTDTQYF.